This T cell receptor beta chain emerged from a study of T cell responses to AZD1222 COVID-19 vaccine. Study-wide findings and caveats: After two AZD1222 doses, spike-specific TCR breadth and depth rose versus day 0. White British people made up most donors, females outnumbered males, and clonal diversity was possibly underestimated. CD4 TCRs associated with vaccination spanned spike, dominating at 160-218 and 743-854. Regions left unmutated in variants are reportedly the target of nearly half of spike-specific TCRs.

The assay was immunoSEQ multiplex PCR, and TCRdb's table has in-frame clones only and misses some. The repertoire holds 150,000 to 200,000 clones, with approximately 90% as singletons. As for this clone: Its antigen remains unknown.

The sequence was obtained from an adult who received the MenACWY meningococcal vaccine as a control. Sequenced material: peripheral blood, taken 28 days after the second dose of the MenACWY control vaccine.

CDR3 amino acids: CASSLARTILNTGELFF. CDR3 DNA sequence: TGTGCCAGCAGCTTAGCCCGGACTATCCTCAACACCGGGGAGCTGTTTTTT. This chain connects TRBV7-6 to TRBJ2-2, with a possible D match to TRBD2 (6 bases). The germline V and J ends were trimmed by 0 bases and 2 bases, with 13 bases remaining between them. The CDR3 loop spans 17 amino acids. CDR1 is SGHVS, CDR2 FNYEAQ, per germline.